This TCR beta chain was retrieved from a study of blood T cell repertoires in COVID-19. As handled by the study authors: It was from reference gene primer amplification that nucleated cell counts were estimated. Repertoires were generated with immunoSEQ multiplex PCR, while TCRdb's copy carries only in-frame clones and drops some. That table gives V, J and clone size, and the DNA gave D and trimming. The sample carries a few hundred thousand clones, approximately 82% recorded once. As concerns this clone: Other DNA sequences in the same sample also yield this CDR3.

Germline V gene sequence: CDR1 SGHTA, CDR2 FQGTGA. Trimming cost V 4 bases and J 3 bases, with 9 bases left between them. The CDR3 runs 13 residues. The chain combines TRBV7-3 with TRBJ1-1, with a tentative D call TRBD1 (6 bases). Sequencing input: peripheral blood. The receptor was derived from a woman between 40 and 50 years old who had recovered from COVID-19. CDR3 protein: CASSSQGDTEAFF. In DNA form, the CDR3 reads TGTGCCAGCAGCTCACAGGGTGACACTGAAGCTTTCTTT. Complete variable domain (other parts from reference TRBV7-3 and TRBJ1-1): GAGVSQTPSNKVTEKGKYVELRCDPISGHTALYWYRQSLGQGPEFLIYFQGTGAADDSGLPNDRFFAVRPEGSVSTLKIQRTERGDSAVYLCASSSQGDTEAFFGQGTRLTVV.